This TCR beta chain is from a study of brain T cells in children with intractable seizures. The J segment lost 5 bases and the V segment lost 0 bases, leaving 4 bases of the junction unmatched. Germline V CDR1 and CDR2: SGHNT, YYREEE (reference sequence). CDR3 length: 14 residues. Described time point: blood from clinic visit 5 months post-surgery; TSC patient then seizure free. Only cases whose brain tissue showed the highest T cell transcript signatures were sequenced. Patients received at least one anti-epileptic drug before surgery. Study-wide points: Patients' HCMV serostatus was unknown; virus specificity rests on CDR3 similarity alone.

In the case of this clone: Its antigen is still unknown.

TCRdb's copy holds only in-frame clones and misses some; the assay was immunoSEQ multiplex PCR. The sample records about 340,000 clones, more than 85% being singletons. The chain employs TRBV5-4 and TRBJ2-5, with 7 bases identical to TRBD2. Sequencing was performed on peripheral blood, taken less than 6 months after surgery. The receptor comes from a boy less than two years old with tuberous sclerosis and intractable seizures. For the CDR3, the DNA is TGTGCCAGCAGCTTGGCCTCAGCGGGGGAGACCCAGTACTTC. This translates into CASSLASAGETQYF.